The 2 T cell receptor beta chains reported below all come from one sample, sequenced in a study of shared clonotypes between healthy human individuals. TCRdb's table, derived via immunoSEQ multiplex PCR, lists solely in-frame clones and lacks some. This table has approximately 2,000,000 clones, 85% to 95% appearing once. The sample taken for sequencing was naive CD4+ T cells from PBMCs. Subset given: CD45RA+ positively selected. These receptor sequences come from a man aged 18 to 29 in good health. Some clones in this sample may be carry-over from other donors' samples.

J is TRBJ2-4 and V is TRBV7-2; 8 bases align to TRBD1. The CDR3 consists of 17 residues. Per the germline V gene, CDR1 is SGHTA and CDR2 is FQGNSA. After removal of 4 bases from V and 1 base from J, the junction contained 9 bases not matched to a gene. The DNA for the CDR3 is TGTGCCAGCAGCTCACCCTCCCGGGACAGGGCCAAAAACATTCAGTACTTC. Its translation: CASSSPSRDRAKNIQYF.

In nucleotides, the CDR3 is TGTGCCAGCTCACCCCAAGGCGAGGGCTATGGCTACACCTTC. Protein: CASSPQGEGYGYTF. The rearrangement links TRBV18 to TRBJ1-2; unclear D gene. V gave up 3 bases and J gave up 4 bases, with 12 bases separating them. CDR3 length: 14 amino acids. Germline assignment: CDR1 KGHSH and CDR2 LQKENI.